This TCR beta chain was retrieved from a study of blood T cell repertoires in COVID-19. Overall study context: COVID-19 samples collected from the United States, Italy and Spain covered acute and convalescent phases. Nucleic acid was either cDNA or gDNA, and it came from T cells, B-cell-depleted T cells, or PBMCs.

CDR1 and CDR2 from the germline V gene are KGHSH and LQKENI. The V and J ends lost 8 bases and 5 bases, in that order; junction bases with no gene match: 9. CDR3 length equals 15 residues. Authors' processing steps: How many nucleated cells were present was estimated from reference gene primer amplification. The data were produced by immunoSEQ multiplex PCR, yet TCRdb's version contains in-frame clones alone and is incomplete. D and trimming come from the DNA, and the V and J calls and clone size come from that table. The data show 350,000 to 450,000 clones, approximately 90% seen once. The chain couples TRBV18 to TRBJ2-1; 10 bases are shared with TRBD1. The TCR sequence derives from a woman between 40 and 55 years old who had been exposed to COVID-19. Sequenced sample: PBMCs or T cells enriched from blood (not recorded which). The CDR3 bases are TGTGCCAGCGGAAGGGACAGGGGAAGCCACAATGAGCAGTTCTTC. Translation gives CASGRDRGSHNEQFF.